Each of the 16 T cell receptor beta chains below was sequenced from the same sample in a study of shared clonotypes between healthy human individuals. Libraries were prepared by immunoSEQ multiplex PCR; TCRdb keeps only in-frame clonotypes and omits some of them. The table records roughly 2 million clones, around 96% of them present only once. Positive CCR7 selection of CD45RO-negative cells yielded the naive CD8 cells, and terminally differentiated effector memory CD45RA+ cells were excluded. What was sequenced was naive CD8+ T cells sorted from blood. These receptors all stem from a young man in good health.

As to this clone: Additional DNA sequences in this sample encode the identical CDR3. The chain has TRBV6-6 and TRBJ1-5, with 8 bases identical to TRBD1. The CDR3 is 15 residues long. Germline CDR1 reads MNHNY; CDR2 reads SVGAGI (reference sequence). V shed 2 bases, J shed 7 bases, and the junction held 7 bases outside the gene matches. CDR3 in amino acids: CASSYGTGGGQPQHF. The CDR3 DNA is TGTGCCAGCAGTTACGGGACAGGCGGGGGACAGCCCCAGCATTTT.

This clone was detected only once. This sequence joins TRBV4-3 and TRBJ2-7, with 8 nucleotides matching TRBD2. The CDR3 totals 13 residues. Germline CDR1 LGHNA, CDR2 YSLEER. V lost 5 bases, J lost 5 bases, and 5 bases stayed unmatched. DNA for the CDR3: TGCGCCAGCAGCGACCTTAGCGGGAACGAGCAGTACTTC. Translation gives CASSDLSGNEQYF.

This rearrangement joins TRBV27 to TRBJ2-7; 7 bases match TRBD2. There are 15 residues in the CDR3. J was trimmed by 5 bases and V by 6 bases; bases with no gene match: 13. Germline V gene sequence: CDR1 MNHEY, CDR2 SMNVEV (reference sequence). CDR3: CASSLAAGLRHEQYF. CDR3 nucleotides: TGTGCCAGCAGCCTTGCAGCGGGGCTTCGACACGAGCAGTACTTC.

V is TRBV4-3 and J is TRBJ2-7, with 10 bases aligning to TRBD2. Germline assignment: CDR1 LGHNA and CDR2 YSLEER. This CDR3 is built from 15 residues. V shed 0 bases and J 3 bases; nucleotides not matched to a gene: 2. The CDR3 here is CASSQETSGIYEQYF. In DNA, the CDR3 is TGCGCCAGCAGCCAAGAAACTAGCGGGATCTACGAGCAGTACTTC.

The chain couples TRBV27 to TRBJ2-2; tentatively, D is TRBD1 (6 bases). This CDR3 spans 14 amino acids. Germline V gene sequence: CDR1 MNHEY, CDR2 SMNVEV (reference sequence). V lost 0 bases and J 6 bases, leaving 8 bases between the germline ends. CDR3 residues: CASSLSGASGELFF. CDR3 DNA: TGTGCCAGCAGTTTATCGGGGGCTTCCGGGGAGCTGTTTTTT.

The V call is TRBV4-3, the J call TRBJ1-1; D gene unclear. The CDR3 has 15 residues. Germline V lookup: CDR1 LGHNA, CDR2 YSLEER. Trimming took 0 bases from V and 1 from J, leaving 9 bases between them. This CDR3 is CASSQDPPPNTEAFF. The DNA for the CDR3 is TGCGCCAGCAGCCAAGATCCACCCCCGAACACTGAAGCTTTCTTT.

The rearrangement joins TRBV5-4 to TRBJ2-2; D gene unclear. From germline, CDR1 is SGHNT and CDR2 YYREEE (reference sequence). The germline V and J ends were trimmed by 2 bases and 4 bases, with 12 bases remaining between them. The CDR3 sequence is 15 residues long. CDR3 protein: CASSFEEQSTGELFF. In nucleotides, the CDR3 is TGTGCCAGCAGCTTTGAGGAACAGAGCACCGGGGAGCTGTTTTTT.

CDR3 sequence (DNA): TGTGCCAGCAGCCTAGGGACATTTACGGATACGCAGTATTTT. It is translated as CASSLGTFTDTQYF. The V call is TRBV5-6, the J call TRBJ2-3; the D gene is possibly TRBD1 (6 bases). CDR1 is SGHDT and CDR2 is YYEEEE in the germline V gene. V was cut by 4 bases and J by 6 bases, with 15 bases left in between. This CDR3 region has 14 residues.

The rearrangement uses TRBV4-1 and TRBJ1-4; maybe TRBD1 (6 bases). The V and J ends lost 0 bases and 2 bases respectively, with 10 bases between them. The CDR3 contains 16 residues. Germline values: CDR1 MGHRA, CDR2 YSYEKL. CDR3 nucleotides: TGCGCCAGCAGCCAAGATTGGGGGGCGACTAATGAAAAACTGTTTTTT. Translating gives CASSQDWGATNEKLFF.

This chain joins TRBV27 and TRBJ2-1; D ambiguous. The germline gives CDR1 MNHEY, CDR2 SMNVEV (reference sequence). The CDR3 length is 13 residues. Trimming shortened V by 5 bases and J by 3 bases, and 8 bases separated the two germline ends. CDR3 in amino acids: CASSTAFYNEQFF. For the CDR3, the DNA is TGTGCCAGCAGTACGGCATTCTACAATGAGCAGTTCTTC.

This clone has a single count. The CDR3 bases are TGTGCCAGCAGCCCGCGGACTAGCCGGAATGAGCAGTTCTTC. Protein: CASSPRTSRNEQFF. The chain links TRBV11-2 to TRBJ2-1; 8 positions match TRBD2. The CDR3 has 14 residues. The trim removed 5 bases at V and 7 bases at J, leaving 7 bases unmatched. Germline V CDR1 and CDR2: SGHAT, FQNNGV.

The chain is built from TRBV27 and TRBJ2-3; 10 bases agree with TRBD2. CDR1 and CDR2 (germline): MNHEY, SMNVEV (reference sequence). V gave up 6 bases and J gave up 2 bases; unmatched junction bases: 8. The CDR3 has 16 residues. The CDR3 nucleotides read TGTGCCAGCAGCCACCTAGCGGGAGTAACCACAGATACGCAGTATTTT. Translating gives CASSHLAGVTTDTQYF.

The chain couples TRBV5-8 to TRBJ2-3, with 13 bases identical to TRBD2. CDR3 length: 17 residues. Losses at the gene ends were 4 bases for V and 0 bases for J; bases not matched to a gene: 5. The germline gives CDR1 SGHTS, CDR2 YDEGEE. The CDR3, as DNA: TGTGCCAGCAGCCTGGGACTAGCGGGGACGAGCACAGATACGCAGTATTTT. This translates into CASSLGLAGTSTDTQYF. Full variable domain (remainder filled in from reference TRBV5-8 and TRBJ2-3): EAGVTQSPTHLIKTRGQQATLRCSPISGHTSVYWYQQALGLGLQFLLWYDEGEERNRGNFPPRFSGRQFPNYSSELNVNALELEDSALYLCASSLGLAGTSTDTQYFGPGTRLTVL.

In the case of this clone: The sample carries other DNA sequences with the same CDR3. CDR3 loop: CASSLIQGSGGYTF. The CDR3 bases are TGTGCCAGCAGTTTGATCCAGGGCTCTGGGGGCTACACCTTC. The chain joins TRBV27 to TRBJ1-2; possible D gene TRBD1, 5 bases. Looked up from germline, CDR1 is MNHEY and CDR2 is SMNVEV (reference sequence). V was trimmed by 3 bases and J by 8 bases, leaving 16 bases between them. The length of the CDR3 is 14 residues.

The chain recombines TRBV28 with TRBJ1-6, with D unresolved. Germline V gene sequence: CDR1 MDHEN, CDR2 SYDVKM. This CDR3 has 17 residues. V lost 3 bases and J 0 bases, leaving 12 bases between the germline ends. The CDR3 protein is CASSLGLRSSYNSPLHF. Here the CDR3 DNA reads TGTGCCAGCAGTTTGGGCCTGAGGAGCTCCTATAATTCACCCCTCCACTTT.

This clone has a single count. The chain has TRBV4-1 and TRBJ2-4; possibly TRBD2 for D (7 bases). Germline CDR1 MGHRA, CDR2 YSYEKL. Trimming cost V 0 bases and J 7 bases, with 13 bases left between them. The CDR3 extends over 15 amino acids. CDR3 DNA: TGCGCCAGCAGCCAAGATAGGGGGGGGTTGAACATTCAGTACTTC. It encodes CASSQDRGGLNIQYF.